These 11 T cell receptor beta chains came from one sample sequenced in a study of T cell repertoires in cytomegalovirus infection. One entry per CDR3 protein results from TCRdb running MiXCR on the reads. The sample has 150,000 to 200,000 distinct CDR3 sequences, approximately 9.7% seen once. The sequenced material came from PBMCs. These receptors all stem from a human donor in good health (CMV status not recorded). Some clones in this sample may be carry-over from other donors' samples.

This clonotype was found many times. V usage is TRBV4-3 and J usage is TRBJ2-2, with D perhaps TRBD1 (5 bases). Looked up from germline, CDR1 is LGHNA and CDR2 is YSLEER. CDR3 size: 16 residues. The V end lost 1 base, the J end lost 1 base, and 10 bases lay between the germline ends. This CDR3 reads CASSQALDRNTGELFF. Here the CDR3 DNA reads TGCGCCAGCAGCCAAGCTTTAGACAGGAACACCGGGGAGCTGTTTTTT.

V is TRBV5-1 and J is TRBJ2-3; D possibly corresponds to TRBD2 (5 bases). Germline loops: CDR1 SGHRS, CDR2 YFSETQ. With 0 bases removed from V and 2 bases from J, the gap between germline ends came to 13 bases. This CDR3 has 16 amino acids. CDR3 loop: CASSLADSYPTDTQYF. The CDR3 DNA follows: TGCGCCAGCAGCTTGGCGGACTCCTATCCCACAGATACGCAGTATTTT.

This clonotype has just a few counts. The chain combines TRBV6-2 or TRBV6-3 with TRBJ2-3; D call uncertain. Deletions cut 2 bases from V and 2 bases from J, with 23 bases between. The germline V gene encodes CDR1 MNHEY and CDR2 SVGEGT. The CDR3 sequence is 19 residues long. Here the CDR3 reads CASSYPSKFLILPTDTQYF. CDR3 nucleotides: TGTGCCAGCAGTTACCCCTCAAAATTTCTTATTTTACCCACAGATACGCAGTATTTT.

In this sample, this clonotype turned up many times. The chain is built from TRBV7-6 and TRBJ2-3; no reliable D call. Per the germline V gene, CDR1 is SGHVS and CDR2 is FNYEAQ. The CDR3 covers 14 residues. Trimming removed 5 bases at V and 2 bases at J, with 11 bases between. The CDR3 bases are TGTGCCAGCAGCCCCACAACGAACACAGATACGCAGTATTTT. This translates into CASSPTTNTDTQYF.

Ten or more counts support this clonotype. The chain carries TRBV7-3 and TRBJ2-3, with D possibly called TRBD1 or TRBD2 (5 bases each). The CDR3 has 15 residues. The ends were cut back, 5 bases at V and 3 bases at J, with 15 bases in the middle. Germline CDR1 is SGHTA and CDR2 is FQGTGA. CDR3 coding DNA: TGTGCCAGCAGCCGCGGGTTGGGGGAGACAGATACGCAGTATTTT. It encodes CASSRGLGETDTQYF.

This clonotype was counted at least ten times. The chain employs TRBV7-9 and TRBJ2-7, with no clear D. The CDR3 has 11 amino acids. Trimming cost V 4 bases and J 3 bases, with 4 bases left between them. Germline V gene sequence: CDR1 SEHNR, CDR2 FQNEAQ (reference sequence). The CDR3 nucleotides read TGTGCCAGCAGCTCTAACTACGAGCAGTACTTC. This codes for CASSSNYEQYF.

This clonotype showed up many times. The chain is built from TRBV7-2 and TRBJ2-1; 9 bases fit TRBD1. The CDR3 sequence is 17 residues long. CDR1 is SGHTA, CDR2 FQGNSA, per germline. V lost 1 base and J lost 7; bases outside the gene matches: 11. The CDR3 loop is CASSLGFGDRARNEQFF. CDR3 in DNA: TGTGCCAGCAGCTTAGGGTTTGGGGACAGGGCGAGGAATGAGCAGTTCTTC.

This clonotype was counted many times. The chain couples TRBV29-1 to TRBJ2-7; perhaps TRBD1 as D (6 bases). From germline, CDR1 is SQVTM and CDR2 ANQGSEA. The CDR3 has 14 amino acids. V gave up 1 base and J gave up 2 bases, with 12 bases separating them. CDR3 coding DNA: TGCAGCGTTGAAGCAGTGGACAGCACCTACGAGCAGTACTTC. As protein: CSVEAVDSTYEQYF.

Points on this clonotype: A much larger clone differs by one base, so this may be a read error. The V and J genes are TRBV5-8 and TRBJ2-7; D perhaps matches TRBD2 (6 bases). The CDR3 loop spans 16 amino acids. The V and J ends lost 1 base and 2 bases respectively, with 16 bases between them. The germline V gene has CDR1 SGHTS and CDR2 YDEGEE. CDR3 in amino acids: CASSLQRRGIPYEQYF. The CDR3 nucleotides are TGTGCCAGCAGCTTGCAAAGGAGGGGAATACCCTACGAGCAGTACTTC.

J is TRBJ1-5 and V is TRBV28; D might be TRBD1 (6 bases). V was shortened by 8 bases and J by 7 bases, with 18 bases between the two germline ends. The germline gives CDR1 MDHEN, CDR2 SYDVKM. This CDR3 has 14 amino acids. The CDR3 sequence is CASHFEGGEQPQHF. CDR3 sequence (DNA): TGTGCCAGCCATTTTGAAGGGGGTGAGCAGCCCCAGCATTTT.

V gene TRBV23-1 combines with J gene TRBJ2-1, with D possibly matching TRBD2 (5 bases). TRBV23-1 is noted as an ORF with a role that remains uncertain. V shed 1 base and J shed 7 bases, with 20 bases lying between them. The CDR3 has 17 residues. The DNA of the CDR3 is TGCGCCAGCAGTCAATGCCCCACGGAGCCGGCGGGTAATGAGCAGTTCTTC. Its translation: CASSQCPTEPAGNEQFF.